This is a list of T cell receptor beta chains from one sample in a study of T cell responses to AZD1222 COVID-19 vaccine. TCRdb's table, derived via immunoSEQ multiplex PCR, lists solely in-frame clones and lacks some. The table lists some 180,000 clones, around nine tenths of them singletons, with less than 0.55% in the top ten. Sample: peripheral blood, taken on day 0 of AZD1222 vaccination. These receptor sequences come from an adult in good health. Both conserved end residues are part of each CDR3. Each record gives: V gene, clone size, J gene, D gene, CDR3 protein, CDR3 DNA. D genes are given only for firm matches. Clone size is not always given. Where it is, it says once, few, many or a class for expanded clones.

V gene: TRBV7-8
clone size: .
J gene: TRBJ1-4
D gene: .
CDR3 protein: CASRGGTWTGTATNEKLFF
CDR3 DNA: TGTGCCAGCAGAGGGGGGACATGGACGGGAACCGCAACTAATGAAAAACTGTTTTTT

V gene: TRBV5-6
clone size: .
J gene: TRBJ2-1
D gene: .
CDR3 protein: CASSLRLNNEQFF
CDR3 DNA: TGTGCCAGCAGCCTCCGACTTAACAATGAGCAGTTCTTC

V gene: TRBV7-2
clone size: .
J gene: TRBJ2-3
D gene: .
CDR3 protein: CASSLYSTDTQYF
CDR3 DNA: TGTGCCAGCAGCTTATACAGCACAGATACGCAGTATTTT

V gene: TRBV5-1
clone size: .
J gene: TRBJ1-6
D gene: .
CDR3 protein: CASSLKDSPPLHF
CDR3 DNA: TGCGCCAGCAGCTTAAAGGATTCACCCCCCCTCCACTTT

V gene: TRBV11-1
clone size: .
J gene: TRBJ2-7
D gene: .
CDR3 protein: CASSLPPSPEQYF
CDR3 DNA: TGTGCCAGCAGCCTCCCCCCAAGCCCCGAGCAGTACTTC

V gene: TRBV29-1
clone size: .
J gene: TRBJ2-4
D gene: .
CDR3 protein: CSVELRQGYIQYF
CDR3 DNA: TGCAGCGTTGAGTTGAGGCAGGGATACATTCAGTACTTC

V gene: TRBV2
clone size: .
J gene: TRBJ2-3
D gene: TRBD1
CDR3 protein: CASSGQGLDTQYF
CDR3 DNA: TGTGCCAGCAGCGGACAGGGGCTGGATACGCAGTATTTT

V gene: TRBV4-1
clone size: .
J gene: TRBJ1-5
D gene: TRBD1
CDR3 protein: CASSRGQGANQPQHF
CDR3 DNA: TGCGCCAGCAGCCGCGGACAGGGAGCCAATCAGCCCCAGCATTTT

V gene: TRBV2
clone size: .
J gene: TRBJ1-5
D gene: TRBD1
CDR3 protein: CASSEPGQGGNQPQHF
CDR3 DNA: TGTGCCAGCAGTGAGCCGGGACAGGGCGGGAATCAGCCCCAGCATTTT

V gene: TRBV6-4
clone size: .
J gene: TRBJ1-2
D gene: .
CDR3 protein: CASSDSSARYTF
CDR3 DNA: TGTGCCAGCAGTGACTCGTCAGCGCGCTACACCTTC

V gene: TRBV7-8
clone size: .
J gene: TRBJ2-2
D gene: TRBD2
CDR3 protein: CASSSPPLLAGGTGELFF
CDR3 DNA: TGTGCCAGCAGCTCCCCCCCCTTACTAGCGGGGGGAACCGGGGAGCTGTTTTTT

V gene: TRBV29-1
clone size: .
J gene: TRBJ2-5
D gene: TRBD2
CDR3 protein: CSVDASGRVETQYF
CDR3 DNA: TGCAGCGTTGACGCTAGCGGGAGGGTAGAGACCCAGTACTTC

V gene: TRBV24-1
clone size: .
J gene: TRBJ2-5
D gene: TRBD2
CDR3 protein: CATSDMGRVGETQYF
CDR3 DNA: TGTGCCACCAGTGATATGGGGAGGGTAGGAGAGACCCAGTACTTC

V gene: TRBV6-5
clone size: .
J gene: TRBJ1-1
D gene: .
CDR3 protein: CASSYLQGGTEAFF
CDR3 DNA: TGTGCCAGCAGTTACTTGCAGGGAGGCACTGAAGCTTTCTTT

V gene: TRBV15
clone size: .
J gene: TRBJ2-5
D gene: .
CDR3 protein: CATSRADERETQYF
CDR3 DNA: TGTGCCACCAGCAGAGCGGATGAGCGAGAGACCCAGTACTTC

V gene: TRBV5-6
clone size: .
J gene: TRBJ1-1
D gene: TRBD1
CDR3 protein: CASSPNGQGSFFTEAFF
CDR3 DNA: TGTGCCAGCAGCCCGAATGGACAGGGATCCTTTTTCACTGAAGCTTTCTTT

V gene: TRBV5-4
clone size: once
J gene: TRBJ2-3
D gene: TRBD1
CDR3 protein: CASSSPLGQGANTQYF
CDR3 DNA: TGTGCCAGCAGCTCTCCCCTGGGACAGGGGGCGAATACGCAGTATTTT

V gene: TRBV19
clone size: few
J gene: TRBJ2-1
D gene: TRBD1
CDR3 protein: CASVNRDRPFF
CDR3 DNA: TGTGCCAGTGTGAACCGGGACAGGCCGTTCTTC

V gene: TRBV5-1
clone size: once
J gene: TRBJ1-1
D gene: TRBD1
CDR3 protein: CASSGQGGTEAFF
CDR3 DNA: TGCGCCAGCAGCGGACAGGGAGGGACTGAAGCTTTCTTT

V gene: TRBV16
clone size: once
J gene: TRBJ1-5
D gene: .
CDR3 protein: CASSQAGGPQHF
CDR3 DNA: TGTGCCAGCAGCCAGGCAGGAGGGCCCCAGCATTTT

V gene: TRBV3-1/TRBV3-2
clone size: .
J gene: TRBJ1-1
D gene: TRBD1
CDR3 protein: CASSPFGQGPAEAFF
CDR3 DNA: TGTGCCAGCAGCCCGTTTGGACAGGGTCCCGCTGAAGCTTTCTTT

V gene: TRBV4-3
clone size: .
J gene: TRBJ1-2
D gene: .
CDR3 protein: CASSQETENYGYTF
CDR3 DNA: TGCGCCAGCAGCCAAGAAACTGAGAACTATGGCTACACCTTC

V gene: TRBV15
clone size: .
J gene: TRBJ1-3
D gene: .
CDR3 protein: CATSRERSGNTIYF
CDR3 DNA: TGTGCCACCAGCAGAGAACGCTCTGGAAACACCATATATTTT

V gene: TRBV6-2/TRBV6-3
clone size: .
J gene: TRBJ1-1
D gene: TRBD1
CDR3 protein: CASSPDRVITEAFF
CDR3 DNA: TGTGCCAGCAGCCCGGACAGGGTGATCACTGAAGCTTTCTTT

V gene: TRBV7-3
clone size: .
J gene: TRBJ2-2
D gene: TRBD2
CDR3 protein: CASSARTSGTGELFF
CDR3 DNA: TGTGCCAGCAGCGCCCGGACTAGCGGCACCGGGGAGCTGTTTTTT

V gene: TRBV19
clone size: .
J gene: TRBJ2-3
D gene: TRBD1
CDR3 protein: CASGPRGRSDTQYF
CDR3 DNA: TGTGCCAGTGGACCAAGGGGGCGGTCAGATACGCAGTATTTT

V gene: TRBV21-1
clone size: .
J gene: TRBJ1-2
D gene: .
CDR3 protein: CASSSLGYGYTF
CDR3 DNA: TGTGCCAGCAGCTCCTTAGGATATGGCTACACCTTC

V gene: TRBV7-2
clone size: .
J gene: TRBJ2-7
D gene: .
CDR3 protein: CASSLFPYSYEQYF
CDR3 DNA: TGTGCCAGCAGCTTATTCCCATACTCCTACGAGCAGTACTTC

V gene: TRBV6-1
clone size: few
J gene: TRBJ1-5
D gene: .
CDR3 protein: CASSEGGSPQPQHF
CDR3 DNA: TGTGCCAGCAGTGAAGGGGGGAGTCCTCAGCCCCAGCATTTT

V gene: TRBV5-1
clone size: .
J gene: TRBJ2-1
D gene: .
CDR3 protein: CASSLRTTSYNEQFF
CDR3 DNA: TGCGCCAGCAGCTTGCGGACTACCTCCTACAATGAGCAGTTCTTC

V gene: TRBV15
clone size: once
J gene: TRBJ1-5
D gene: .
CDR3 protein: CATSRVSMDLEVFQPQHF
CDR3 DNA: TGTGCCACCAGCAGAGTTTCTATGGATTTAGAGGTTTTTCAGCCCCAGCATTTT

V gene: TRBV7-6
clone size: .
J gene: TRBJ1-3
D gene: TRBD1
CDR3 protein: CASSHGQGVSGNTIYF
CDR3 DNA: TGTGCCAGCTCCCACGGACAGGGAGTCTCTGGAAACACCATATATTTT

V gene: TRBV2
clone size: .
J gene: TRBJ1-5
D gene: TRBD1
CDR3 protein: CASSALGQGGQPQHF
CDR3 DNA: TGTGCCAGCAGTGCCCTGGGACAGGGCGGTCAGCCCCAGCATTTT

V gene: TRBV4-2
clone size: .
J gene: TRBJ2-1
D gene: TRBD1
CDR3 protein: CASSQQQADRTTKSSYNEQFF
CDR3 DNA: TGTGCCAGCAGCCAACAACAGGCGGACAGGACAACAAAGAGCTCCTACAATGAGCAGTTCTTC

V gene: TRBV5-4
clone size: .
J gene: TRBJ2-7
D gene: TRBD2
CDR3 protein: CASSLPGREAKEQYF
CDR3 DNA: TGTGCCAGCAGCTTGCCAGGACGGGAGGCGAAGGAGCAGTACTTC

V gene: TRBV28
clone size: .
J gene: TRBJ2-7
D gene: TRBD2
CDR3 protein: CASSETTSGIYEQYF
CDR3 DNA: TGTGCCAGCAGTGAAACGACTAGCGGGATTTACGAGCAGTACTTC

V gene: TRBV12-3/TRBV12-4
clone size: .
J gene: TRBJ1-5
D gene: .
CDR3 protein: CASSSVHNQPQHF
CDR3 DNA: TGTGCCAGCAGTTCCGTCCACAATCAGCCCCAGCATTTT

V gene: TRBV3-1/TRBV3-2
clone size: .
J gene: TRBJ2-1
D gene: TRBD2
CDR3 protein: CASSRLAGEGEQFF
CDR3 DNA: TGTGCCAGCAGCAGACTAGCGGGAGAAGGTGAGCAGTTCTTC

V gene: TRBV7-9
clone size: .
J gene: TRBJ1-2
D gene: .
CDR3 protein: CASSGPDGHNYGYTF
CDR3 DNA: TGTGCCAGCAGCGGACCGGACGGTCATAACTATGGCTACACCTTC

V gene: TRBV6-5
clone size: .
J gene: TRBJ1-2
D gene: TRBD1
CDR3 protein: CASSQTQGYGYTF
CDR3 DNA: TGTGCCAGCAGTCAGACACAGGGGTATGGCTACACCTTC

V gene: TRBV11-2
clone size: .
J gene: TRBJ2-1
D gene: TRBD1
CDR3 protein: CASSPSGGAYNEQFF
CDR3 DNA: TGTGCCAGCAGCCCTTCAGGGGGAGCCTACAATGAGCAGTTCTTC

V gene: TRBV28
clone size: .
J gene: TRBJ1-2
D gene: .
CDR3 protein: CASSPTGGTPRDYGYTF
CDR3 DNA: TGTGCCAGCAGTCCAACCGGCGGGACACCTCGGGACTATGGCTACACCTTC

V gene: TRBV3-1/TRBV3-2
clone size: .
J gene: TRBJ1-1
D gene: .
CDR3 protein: CASSHDMTRAFF
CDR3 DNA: TGTGCCAGCAGCCACGATATGACACGGGCTTTCTTT

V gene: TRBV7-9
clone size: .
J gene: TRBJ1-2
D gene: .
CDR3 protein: CASSLVGVYGYTF
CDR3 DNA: TGTGCCAGCAGCTTAGTCGGGGTCTATGGCTACACCTTC

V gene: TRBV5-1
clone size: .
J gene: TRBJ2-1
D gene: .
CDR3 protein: CASSRTNNYNEQFF
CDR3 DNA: TGCGCCAGCAGCCGGACTAATAACTACAATGAGCAGTTCTTC

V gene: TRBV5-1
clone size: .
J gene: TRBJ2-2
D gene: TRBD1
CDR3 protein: CASSSTGTGPTSTGELFF
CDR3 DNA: TGCGCCAGCAGCTCCACCGGGACAGGGCCCACTAGCACTGGGGAGCTGTTTTTT

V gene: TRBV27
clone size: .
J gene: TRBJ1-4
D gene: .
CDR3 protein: CASRQGSAGEKLFF
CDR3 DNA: TGTGCCAGCAGGCAAGGTTCGGCGGGGGAAAAACTGTTTTTT

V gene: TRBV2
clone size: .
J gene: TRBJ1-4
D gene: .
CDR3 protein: CASSGATFGKLFF
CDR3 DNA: TGTGCCAGCAGTGGAGCTACGTTCGGGAAACTGTTTTTT

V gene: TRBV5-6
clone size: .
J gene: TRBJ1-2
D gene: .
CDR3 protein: CASSLTSLGYGYTF
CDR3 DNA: TGTGCCAGCAGCTTGACCTCTCTGGGCTATGGCTACACCTTC

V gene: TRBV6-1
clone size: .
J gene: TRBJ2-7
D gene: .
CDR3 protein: CASSETRAGHRPYEQYF
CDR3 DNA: TGTGCCAGCAGTGAAACCCGGGCGGGACATCGGCCCTACGAGCAGTACTTC

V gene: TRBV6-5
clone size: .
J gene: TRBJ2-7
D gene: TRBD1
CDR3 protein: CASSLGQGWEQYF
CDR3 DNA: TGTGCCAGCAGTTTGGGACAGGGCTGGGAGCAGTACTTC

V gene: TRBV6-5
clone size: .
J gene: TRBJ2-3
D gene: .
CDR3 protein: CASSYSWGSGRDTQYF
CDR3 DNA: TGTGCCAGCAGTTACTCGTGGGGGTCGGGAAGGGATACGCAGTATTTT

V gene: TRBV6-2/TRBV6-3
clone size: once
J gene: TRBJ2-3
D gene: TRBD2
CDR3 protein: CASSSRTSGGLPPQYF
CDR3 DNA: TGTGCCAGCAGTTCTCGGACTAGCGGGGGGCTTCCCCCCCAGTATTTT

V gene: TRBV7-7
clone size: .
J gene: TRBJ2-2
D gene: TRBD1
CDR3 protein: CASSRSWDRANTGELFF
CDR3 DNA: TGTGCTAGCAGCCGATCGTGGGACAGGGCGAACACCGGGGAGCTGTTTTTT